A selection of T cell receptor beta chains follows, all from one sample in a study of response to subunit inactivated influenza vaccine. TCRdb recomputed calls from the RT-PCR reads with MiXCR, one row per CDR3 protein. The sample contains a few hundred thousand distinct CDR3 sequences, 11% to 15% of which appear only once. This specimen consisted of PBMCs from blood, obtained 11 to 12 days after vaccination. These receptor sequences come from a man in his fifties or sixties who received an inactivated influenza vaccine. Both conserved end residues are part of each CDR3. The order of the fields is clone size, D gene, J gene, V gene, CDR3 protein, CDR3 DNA. D genes are given only for firm matches. The size of a clone is reported for some rows only, either as once, few or many, or as a class for expanded clones.

abundance: NA
d_gene: TRBD2
j_gene: TRBJ2-1
v_gene: TRBV7-9
CDR3aa: CASSLRTSRNEQFF
CDR3nt: TGTGCCAGCAGCTTAAGGACTAGCAGGAATGAGCAGTTCTTC

abundance: few
d_gene: NA
j_gene: TRBJ1-1
v_gene: TRBV4-2
CDR3aa: CASSHTGPSNTEAFF
CDR3nt: TGTGCCAGCAGCCATACTGGGCCGTCGAACACTGAAGCTTTCTTT

abundance: few
d_gene: NA
j_gene: TRBJ2-7
v_gene: TRBV3-1
CDR3aa: CASTQEGRDYEQYF
CDR3nt: TGTGCCAGCACCCAGGAGGGCAGGGACTACGAGCAGTACTTC

abundance: NA
d_gene: NA
j_gene: TRBJ2-7
v_gene: TRBV6-5
CDR3aa: CASSYSYSDSSDEQYF
CDR3nt: TGTGCCAGCAGTTACTCATATTCTGACAGTTCCGACGAGCAGTACTTC

abundance: few
d_gene: NA
j_gene: TRBJ2-3
v_gene: TRBV28
CDR3aa: CASSLSFQRTQYF
CDR3nt: TGTGCCAGCAGTTTATCCTTTCAACGTACGCAGTATTTT

abundance: NA
d_gene: TRBD1
j_gene: TRBJ1-1
v_gene: TRBV28
CDR3aa: CASSDTLTGPKTEAFF
CDR3nt: TGTGCCAGCAGCGATACCTTGACAGGGCCCAAGACTGAAGCTTTCTTT

abundance: NA
d_gene: NA
j_gene: TRBJ2-1
v_gene: TRBV12-3/TRBV12-4
CDR3aa: CASSFLGGEQFF
CDR3nt: TGTGCCAGCAGTTTTTTGGGGGGTGAGCAGTTCTTC

abundance: NA
d_gene: NA
j_gene: TRBJ2-2
v_gene: TRBV7-6
CDR3aa: CASRGLATGELFF
CDR3nt: TGTGCCAGCAGAGGATTAGCGACCGGGGAGCTGTTTTTT

abundance: few
d_gene: NA
j_gene: TRBJ2-3
v_gene: TRBV2
CDR3aa: CASSEISGTDTQYF
CDR3nt: TGTGCCAGCAGTGAAATTAGTGGCACAGATACGCAGTATTTT

abundance: NA
d_gene: TRBD1
j_gene: TRBJ1-1
v_gene: TRBV6-1
CDR3aa: CATLNRGITEAFF
CDR3nt: TGTGCCACACTAAACAGGGGGATCACTGAAGCTTTCTTT

abundance: NA
d_gene: NA
j_gene: TRBJ2-6
v_gene: TRBV30
CDR3aa: CAWSVYGLNSGANVLTF
CDR3nt: TGTGCCTGGAGTGTATACGGTCTCAACTCTGGGGCCAACGTCCTGACTTTC

abundance: few
d_gene: NA
j_gene: TRBJ2-2
v_gene: TRBV11-1
CDR3aa: CASSAYVGTSAGELFF
CDR3nt: TGTGCCAGCAGCGCATACGTCGGGACCAGCGCCGGGGAGCTGTTTTTT

abundance: few
d_gene: NA
j_gene: TRBJ2-1
v_gene: TRBV5-1
CDR3aa: CASSTSGALNEQFF
CDR3nt: TGCGCCAGCAGTACATCGGGAGCTTTAAATGAGCAGTTCTTC

abundance: NA
d_gene: TRBD1
j_gene: TRBJ1-2
v_gene: TRBV4-1
CDR3aa: CASSHLTGREGYTF
CDR3nt: TGCGCCAGCAGCCATTTGACAGGGAGGGAAGGCTACACCTTC

abundance: many
d_gene: NA
j_gene: TRBJ2-2
v_gene: TRBV18
CDR3aa: CASSPPSGNTGELFF
CDR3nt: TGTGCCAGCTCACCACCTTCAGGCAACACCGGGGAGCTGTTTTTT

abundance: few
d_gene: NA
j_gene: TRBJ2-1
v_gene: TRBV10-3
CDR3aa: CAISDKGYNEQFF
CDR3nt: TGTGCCATCAGTGATAAGGGGTACAATGAGCAGTTCTTC

abundance: few
d_gene: TRBD1
j_gene: TRBJ1-5
v_gene: TRBV7-2
CDR3aa: CASSFAGGLNQPQHF
CDR3nt: TGTGCCAGCAGCTTTGCAGGGGGCCTTAATCAGCCCCAGCATTTT

abundance: few
d_gene: TRBD1
j_gene: TRBJ1-1
v_gene: TRBV7-2
CDR3aa: CASRATTGGGTTEAFF
CDR3nt: TGTGCCAGCAGGGCAACAACAGGGGGTGGGACCACTGAAGCTTTCTTT

abundance: few
d_gene: TRBD1
j_gene: TRBJ2-7
v_gene: TRBV20-1
CDR3aa: CSARDEGQGVEQYF
CDR3nt: TGCAGTGCTAGAGATGAGGGACAGGGAGTCGAGCAGTACTTC

abundance: many
d_gene: TRBD1
j_gene: TRBJ2-7
v_gene: TRBV7-9
CDR3aa: CASSSTGDRYEQYF
CDR3nt: TGTGCCAGCAGCTCGACAGGGGATAGATACGAGCAGTACTTC

abundance: NA
d_gene: NA
j_gene: TRBJ2-5
v_gene: TRBV12-3/TRBV12-4
CDR3aa: CASSGLKETQYF
CDR3nt: TGTGCCAGCAGTGGACTAAAAGAGACCCAGTACTTC

abundance: few
d_gene: NA
j_gene: TRBJ2-2
v_gene: TRBV7-8
CDR3aa: CASSLGRVNTGELFF
CDR3nt: TGTGCCAGCAGCCTTGGACGGGTTAACACCGGGGAGCTGTTTTTT

abundance: few
d_gene: TRBD2
j_gene: TRBJ2-1
v_gene: TRBV29-1
CDR3aa: CSVLGWGLAGTEQFF
CDR3nt: TGCAGCGTTCTGGGCTGGGGACTAGCGGGGACCGAGCAGTTCTTC

abundance: few
d_gene: NA
j_gene: TRBJ1-2
v_gene: TRBV7-2
CDR3aa: CASSFWASPSGYTF
CDR3nt: TGTGCCAGCAGTTTTTGGGCTTCCCCCTCTGGCTACACCTTC

abundance: NA
d_gene: NA
j_gene: TRBJ2-3
v_gene: TRBV7-7
CDR3aa: CASSDYTSGTQYF
CDR3nt: TGTGCCAGCAGTGACTATACTTCGGGTACGCAGTATTTT

abundance: few
d_gene: NA
j_gene: TRBJ1-2
v_gene: TRBV6-2/TRBV6-3
CDR3aa: CASSRDGNFYGYTF
CDR3nt: TGTGCCAGCAGCCGGGACGGTAACTTCTATGGCTACACCTTC

abundance: few
d_gene: NA
j_gene: TRBJ1-1
v_gene: TRBV4-1
CDR3aa: CASSPWTVLNTEAFF
CDR3nt: TGCGCCAGCAGCCCGTGGACAGTCTTGAACACTGAAGCTTTCTTT

abundance: few
d_gene: TRBD1
j_gene: TRBJ1-3
v_gene: TRBV14
CDR3aa: CASSLYDRGNTIYF
CDR3nt: TGTGCCAGCAGCCTATACGACAGGGGGAACACCATATATTTT

abundance: NA
d_gene: TRBD1
j_gene: TRBJ1-1
v_gene: TRBV6-6
CDR3aa: CASRDRANTEAFF
CDR3nt: TGTGCCAGCAGAGACAGGGCTAACACTGAAGCTTTCTTT

abundance: many
d_gene: NA
j_gene: TRBJ2-5
v_gene: TRBV9
CDR3aa: CASSVREYETQYF
CDR3nt: TGTGCCAGCAGCGTCCGAGAATACGAGACCCAGTACTTC

abundance: NA
d_gene: TRBD1
j_gene: TRBJ1-6
v_gene: TRBV10-3
CDR3aa: CATGTGGGNSPLHF
CDR3nt: TGTGCCACTGGGACAGGGGGCGGTAATTCACCCCTCCACTTT

abundance: NA
d_gene: TRBD2
j_gene: TRBJ2-2
v_gene: TRBV20-1
CDR3aa: CSARVGGSFAGELFF
CDR3nt: TGCAGTGCTAGAGTGGGCGGGAGCTTCGCCGGGGAGCTGTTTTTT

abundance: NA
d_gene: NA
j_gene: TRBJ1-4
v_gene: TRBV12-3/TRBV12-4
CDR3aa: CASRNIEKLFF
CDR3nt: TGTGCCAGCAGGAATATCGAAAAACTGTTTTTT

abundance: few
d_gene: TRBD1
j_gene: TRBJ2-7
v_gene: TRBV20-1
CDR3aa: CSARGTGQVAGEQYF
CDR3nt: TGCAGTGCTAGGGGAACGGGACAGGTGGCGGGGGAGCAGTACTTC

abundance: few
d_gene: NA
j_gene: TRBJ1-1
v_gene: TRBV20-1
CDR3aa: CSARDDGRMNTEAFF
CDR3nt: TGCAGTGCTAGAGATGACGGGCGCATGAACACTGAAGCTTTCTTT

abundance: NA
d_gene: NA
j_gene: TRBJ1-1
v_gene: TRBV6-2/TRBV6-3
CDR3aa: CASSFPVGSLNTEAFF
CDR3nt: TGTGCCAGCAGCTTCCCGGTTGGCAGCCTGAACACTGAAGCTTTCTTT

abundance: NA
d_gene: TRBD2
j_gene: TRBJ2-1
v_gene: TRBV27
CDR3aa: CASSLLASGNPYNEQFF
CDR3nt: TGTGCCAGCAGTTTATTGGCTAGCGGGAACCCCTACAATGAGCAGTTCTTC